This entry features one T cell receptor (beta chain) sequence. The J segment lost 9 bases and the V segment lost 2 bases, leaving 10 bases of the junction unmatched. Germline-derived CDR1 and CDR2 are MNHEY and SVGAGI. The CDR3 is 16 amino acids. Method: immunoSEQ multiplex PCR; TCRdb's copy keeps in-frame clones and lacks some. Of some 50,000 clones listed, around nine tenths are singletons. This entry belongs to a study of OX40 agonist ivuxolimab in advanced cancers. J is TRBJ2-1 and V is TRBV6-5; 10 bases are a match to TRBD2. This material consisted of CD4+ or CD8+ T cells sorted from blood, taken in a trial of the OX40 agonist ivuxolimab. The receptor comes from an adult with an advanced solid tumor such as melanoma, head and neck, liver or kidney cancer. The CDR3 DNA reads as TGTGCCAGCAGTTACCCCGGGCTAGCGGGAGTGATTGAGCAGTTCTTC. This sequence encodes CASSYPGLAGVIEQFF.